Below, 19 T cell receptor beta chains from the same sample are listed, as sequenced in a study of OX40 agonist ivuxolimab in advanced cancers. The repertoire was sequenced with immunoSEQ multiplex PCR; TCRdb's copy has only in-frame clones and lacks some. This sample has around 100,000 clones, with 91% found just once. This specimen was CD4+ or CD8+ T cells sorted from blood, taken in a trial of the OX40 agonist ivuxolimab. Receptors originate from an adult with an advanced solid tumor such as melanoma, head and neck, liver or kidney cancer.

V gene TRBV27 combines with J gene TRBJ2-3, with a possible D match to TRBD2 (5 bases). The CDR3 is 14 amino acids. The germline gives CDR1 MNHEY, CDR2 SMNVEV (reference sequence). V lost 6 bases to trimming and J lost 1 base, with 11 bases between them. Written as DNA, the CDR3 is TGTGCCAGCAGCCTATACGGGGGCACAGATACGCAGTATTTT. Translated, it gives CASSLYGGTDTQYF.

The genes are TRBV7-9 and TRBJ1-4; 7 nucleotides match TRBD1. Germline V CDR1 and CDR2: SEHNR, FQNEAQ (reference sequence). CDR3 length: 16 residues. J was trimmed by 2 bases and V by 4 bases; bases with no gene match: 7. The DNA of the CDR3 is TGTGCCAGCAGCTCAACGCAGGGGGGGACTAATGAAAAACTGTTTTTT. It translates to CASSSTQGGTNEKLFF.

The CDR3 spells CASSYGTGKADTQYF. The CDR3 bases are TGTGCCAGCAGCTATGGGACAGGGAAGGCAGATACGCAGTATTTT. This chain links TRBV7-2 with TRBJ2-3, with TRBD1 matching 9 bases. V was clipped by 4 bases and J by 4 bases; unmatched bases: 6. CDR3 length equals 15 residues. Germline-derived CDR1 and CDR2 are SGHTA and FQGNSA.

This chain links TRBV10-3 with TRBJ2-1; TRBD2 agrees at 13 bases. Per the germline V gene, CDR1 is ENHRY and CDR2 is SYGVKD. The CDR3 is 15 residues long. Trimming removed 7 bases from V and 7 bases from J; junction bases left unmatched: 7. The DNA for the CDR3 is TGTGCCATCAATGAACTAGCGGGAGGGCCAAATGAGCAGTTCTTC. Its translation is CAINELAGGPNEQFF.

This clone was recorded only once. The V gene is TRBV27, the J gene TRBJ2-1, with D maybe TRBD2 (6 bases). There are 14 residues in the CDR3. Germline CDR1 is MNHEY and CDR2 is SMNVEV (reference sequence). Trimming removed 7 bases from V and 5 bases from J, with 15 bases in between. Here the CDR3 DNA reads TGTGCCAGCACTCACCACGGGAGCGACAATGAGCAGTTCTTC. Its protein is CASTHHGSDNEQFF.

The CDR3 loop is CASSGPPGAGELFF. CDR3 sequence (DNA): TGTGCCAGCAGTGGGCCCCCTGGAGCCGGGGAGCTGTTTTTT. The V and J genes are TRBV2 and TRBJ2-2; D is undetermined. Germline V gene sequence: CDR1 SNHLY, CDR2 FYNNEI. Trimming cost V 4 bases and J 6 bases, with 12 bases left between them. This CDR3 has 14 amino acids.

The chain carries TRBV5-1 and TRBJ2-1, with TRBD1 matching 10 bases. V dropped 2 bases and J dropped 7; count of bases not matched to a gene: 6. Germline V gives CDR1 SGHRS, CDR2 YFSETQ. The CDR3 contains 15 residues. The CDR3 sequence: CASSLGQGVRNEQFF. DNA for the CDR3: TGCGCCAGCAGCTTAGGACAGGGGGTACGGAATGAGCAGTTCTTC.

The chain has TRBV28 and TRBJ2-1; D might be TRBD1 (6 bases). Deletions cut 7 bases from V and 7 bases from J, with 17 bases between. The CDR3 consists of 14 residues. The germline V gene encodes CDR1 MDHEN and CDR2 SYDVKM. The CDR3 loop is CASTGGQPLNEQFF. In DNA form, the CDR3 reads TGTGCCAGCACTGGGGGCCAGCCCTTGAATGAGCAGTTCTTC.

The rearrangement joins TRBV25-1 to TRBJ2-1; weak D call: TRBD1 (6 bases). This CDR3 has 15 residues. In germline, CDR1 is MGHDK, CDR2 SYGVNS. Trimming cost V 3 bases and J 5 bases, with 14 bases left between them. CDR3 sequence: CASSDPQGSDNEQFF. The CDR3, as DNA: TGTGCCAGCAGTGACCCACAGGGTAGCGACAATGAGCAGTTCTTC.

CDR3 bases: TGTGCCAGCAGATCCCATCGGACAGAAATGAACACTGAAGCTTTCTTT. Amino acids: CASRSHRTEMNTEAFF. The chain has TRBV25-1 and TRBJ1-1; tentative D call: TRBD1 (6 bases). This CDR3 is built from 16 residues. Trimming removed 6 bases at V and 0 bases at J, with 17 bases between. Germline CDR1 reads MGHDK; CDR2 reads SYGVNS.

This chain joins TRBV19 and TRBJ2-1; 13 nucleotides line up with TRBD2. Germline values: CDR1 LNHDA, CDR2 SQIVND (reference sequence). The CDR3 is made up of 18 amino acids. With 3 bases clipped from V and 2 bases from J, the junction kept 7 bases outside the gene matches. DNA of the CDR3: TGTGCCAGTAGTATCTCTGGGACTAGCGGGATCCCCTACAATGAGCAGTTCTTC. It specifies CASSISGTSGIPYNEQFF.

V and J are TRBV7-2 and TRBJ2-7; D gene unclear. CDR1 and CDR2 (germline): SGHTA, FQGNSA. The CDR3 covers 14 residues. Trimming left V 0 bases short and J 1 base short, with 7 bases between. The CDR3 sequence is CASSLAKGSYEQYF. DNA for the CDR3: TGTGCCAGCAGCTTAGCGAAGGGATCCTACGAGCAGTACTTC.

V is TRBV19 and J is TRBJ2-2; D assignment may be TRBD1 or TRBD2 (5 bases each). The V and J ends lost 3 bases and 4 bases respectively, with 12 bases between them. This CDR3 is 15 amino acids long. CDR1 and CDR2 from the germline V gene are LNHDA and SQIVND (reference sequence). CDR3 residues: CASSMGDTSTGELFF. The CDR3 DNA reads as TGTGCCAGTAGTATGGGGGATACCAGCACCGGGGAGCTGTTTTTT.

The chain uses TRBV29-1 and TRBJ1-2; no clear D. Germline lookup yields CDR1 SQVTM and CDR2 ANQGSEA. The ends were cut back, 5 bases at V and 0 bases at J, with 7 bases in the middle. The CDR3 totals 12 residues. CDR3 DNA sequence: TGCAGCGTTTTTGGGGCTAACTATGGCTACACCTTC. Translating it yields CSVFGANYGYTF.

V usage is TRBV4-2 and J usage is TRBJ2-2; D tentatively reads TRBD1 or TRBD2 (6 bases each). The length of the CDR3 is 14 residues. Looked up from germline, CDR1 is LGHNA and CDR2 is YNFKEQ. V was shortened by 2 bases and J by 7 bases, with 11 bases between the two germline ends. This chain's CDR3 is CASSQLGGHGELFF. CDR3 nucleotide sequence: TGTGCCAGCAGCCAATTAGGGGGGCACGGGGAGCTGTTTTTT.

V gene TRBV7-2 combines with J gene TRBJ1-1, with 10 nucleotides matching TRBD1. The CDR3 totals 16 residues. CDR1 and CDR2 from the germline V gene are SGHTA and FQGNSA. Trimming cost V 1 base and J 5 bases; bases outside gene matches: 7. CDR3 in DNA: TGTGCCAGCAGCTTAGTCGGGCCGGGACAGGGGACTGAAGCTTTCTTT. Its protein product is CASSLVGPGQGTEAFF.

V and J are TRBV30 and TRBJ1-5; 10 nucleotides align to TRBD1. Losses at the gene ends were 1 base for V and 5 bases for J; bases not matched to a gene: 5. The CDR3 extends over 15 amino acids. The germline V gene encodes CDR1 GTSNPN and CDR2 SVGIG (reference sequence). The CDR3 reads CAWSGGQGRYQPQHF. For the CDR3, the DNA is TGTGCCTGGAGTGGGGGACAGGGGCGTTATCAGCCCCAGCATTTT.

This chain connects TRBV11-3 to TRBJ2-1, with a weak D call TRBD2 (6 bases). This CDR3 contains 15 residues. V was cut by 5 bases and J by 5 bases, with 16 bases left in between. Germline lookup yields CDR1 SGHNT and CDR2 YENEEA. CDR3 residues: CASSVGGLANNEQFF. The CDR3 bases are TGTGCCAGCAGCGTTGGAGGGCTAGCGAACAATGAGCAGTTCTTC.

This clone was seen only a few times. V gene TRBV28 combines with J gene TRBJ2-4, with D possibly matching TRBD2 (6 bases). In germline, CDR1 is MDHEN, CDR2 SYDVKM. V lost 7 bases and J lost 3, with 16 bases in between. This CDR3 contains 15 residues. CDR3 coding DNA: TGTGCCAGCACCCTCGGGGGTCAGGGCAAAAACATTCAGTACTTC. Translating gives CASTLGGQGKNIQYF.